The present entry profiles one T cell receptor beta chain with its context. The sample comes from a study of blood T cell repertoires in COVID-19. Study information: The origin of the acute and convalescent COVID-19 samples was the United States, Italy and Spain. T cells, B-cell-depleted T cells, or PBMCs provided the cDNA or gDNA that served as material.

Trimming cost V 5 bases and J 0 bases; bases outside gene matches: 6. In germline, CDR1 is SGHTA, CDR2 FQGNSA. The CDR3 has 15 residues. Study processing details: Reference gene primer amplification yielded estimated nucleated cell counts. Data came from immunoSEQ multiplex PCR; TCRdb stores just in-frame clones and leaves some out. The V and J calls and the clone size are those of that table, but D and trimming were determined from the DNA. The sample holds about 130,000 clones, 85% seen once. The sequence was obtained from an older man with active or convalescent COVID-19. The chain joins TRBV7-2 to TRBJ2-5; 7 bases align to TRBD2. Sequencing input: peripheral blood. CDR3 loop: CASSRGGAYQETQYF. CDR3 sequence (DNA): TGTGCCAGCAGCCGCGGGGGAGCATACCAAGAGACCCAGTACTTC.